Shown below are 31 T cell receptor beta chains from a single sample sequenced in a study of blood T cell repertoires in COVID-19. TCRdb's copy holds only in-frame clones and misses some; the assay was immunoSEQ multiplex PCR. The table lists about 180,000 clones, roughly 86% of them singletons. Sequencing was performed on peripheral blood. These TCRs come from a man aged 35 to 55 with active or convalescent COVID-19.

The chain uses TRBV4-3 and TRBJ1-1; D perhaps matches TRBD1 (5 bases). CDR3 length equals 16 residues. The germline V gene has CDR1 LGHNA and CDR2 YSLEER. The ends were cut back, 5 bases at V and 1 base at J, with 17 bases in the middle. CDR3 sequence (DNA): TGCGCCAGCAGCTTGGGATGGGGCCAGGGGAACACTGAAGCTTTCTTT. Protein sequence: CASSLGWGQGNTEAFF.

This chain links TRBV13 with TRBJ1-6; TRBD1 matches at 8 bases. Trimming removed 6 bases from V and 9 bases from J; junction bases left unmatched: 16. CDR1 is PRHDT, CDR2 FYEKMQ, per germline (reference sequence). This CDR3 contains 17 residues. The CDR3 region is CASRPSVGGQDSSPLHF. CDR3 bases: TGTGCCAGCAGGCCCAGCGTCGGGGGACAGGACAGTTCACCCCTCCACTTT.

The V and J genes are TRBV2 and TRBJ1-1; D is undetermined. Germline CDR1 SNHLY, CDR2 FYNNEI. Trimming removed 6 bases from V and 1 base from J, with 9 bases in between. The CDR3 covers 13 residues. The CDR3 DNA sequence: TGTGCCAGCAGAGCAGGATCGAACACTGAAGCTTTCTTT. Translated: CASRAGSNTEAFF.

The chain links TRBV7-3 to TRBJ1-1, with TRBD1 as a possible D gene (5 bases). Deletions cut 2 bases from V and 3 bases from J, with 7 bases between. CDR1 is SGHTA and CDR2 is FQGTGA in the germline V gene. The CDR3 consists of 13 residues. CDR3 sequence reads: CASSLDRHTEAFF. The CDR3 coding sequence is TGTGCCAGCAGCTTAGACAGACACACTGAAGCTTTCTTT.

The rearrangement joins TRBV2 to TRBJ2-7; 11 nucleotides line up with TRBD1. The germline gives CDR1 SNHLY, CDR2 FYNNEI. V lost 7 bases and J lost 1; bases outside the gene matches: 15. The CDR3 is made up of 18 amino acids. CDR3 sequence reads: CASNLPELGTGGSYEQYF. The CDR3 DNA is TGTGCCAGCAACCTCCCAGAGCTCGGGACAGGGGGTTCCTACGAGCAGTACTTC.

The genes are TRBV19 and TRBJ1-2; no definite D call. The ends were cut back, 5 bases at V and 3 bases at J, with 10 bases in the middle. The germline CDR1 and CDR2 sequences are LNHDA and SQIVND (reference sequence). CDR3 length: 13 amino acids. For the CDR3, the DNA is TGTGCCAGTAGTCCGGAGGGCTACTATGGCTACACCTTC. It codes for CASSPEGYYGYTF.

This sequence joins TRBV6-5 and TRBJ2-7; 7 bases match TRBD2. The trim removed 7 bases at V and 0 bases at J, leaving 6 bases unmatched. The CDR3 has 14 amino acids. CDR1 and CDR2 from the germline V gene are MNHEY and SVGAGI. CDR3 residues: CASTRAGSSYEQYF. The CDR3, as DNA: TGTGCCAGCACCCGAGCGGGGAGCTCCTACGAGCAGTACTTC.

The rearrangement links TRBV11-1 to TRBJ1-2; D is possibly TRBD1 (5 bases). CDR3 length: 14 amino acids. CDR1 and CDR2 from the germline V gene are SGHAT and FQDESV (reference sequence). Trimming removed 2 bases from V and 5 bases from J, with 12 bases in between. Here the CDR3 reads CASSLWGQEYGYTF. CDR3 DNA: TGTGCCAGCAGCTTATGGGGCCAAGAGTATGGCTACACCTTC.

The rearrangement uses TRBV7-2 and TRBJ2-3, with a tentative D call TRBD2 (5 bases). Trimming removed 5 bases at V and 7 bases at J, with 7 bases between. Germline values: CDR1 SGHTA, CDR2 FQGNSA. The length of the CDR3 is 11 residues. The CDR3 is CASSPGNTQYF. The CDR3 DNA follows: TGTGCCAGCAGCCCCGGGAATACGCAGTATTTT.

This clone was observed once. V usage is TRBV7-9 and J usage is TRBJ2-3; D is ambiguous. Trimming shortened V by 3 bases and J by 5 bases, and 15 bases separated the two germline ends. The CDR3 length is 15 residues. CDR1 is SEHNR, CDR2 FQNEAQ, per germline (reference sequence). CDR3 in DNA: TGTGCCAGCAGCTTTGCGGTTTCATCGGGAGATACGCAGTATTTT. It encodes CASSFAVSSGDTQYF.

The V call is TRBV6-5, the J call TRBJ1-2; weak D call: TRBD1 (6 bases). With 4 bases removed from V and 4 bases from J, the gap between germline ends came to 10 bases. The CDR3 runs to 13 residues. Germline V gene sequence: CDR1 MNHEY, CDR2 SVGAGI. This chain's CDR3 is CASSSTGSYGYTF. In DNA, the CDR3 is TGTGCCAGCAGTTCTACAGGGTCCTATGGCTACACCTTC.

The chain recombines TRBV7-9 with TRBJ2-5, with TRBD1 identical over 10 bases. Germline V CDR1 and CDR2: SEHNR, FQNEAQ (reference sequence). The CDR3 sequence is 14 residues long. Trimming at V came to 3 bases and at J to 3 bases, leaving 1 base not matched to a gene. CDR3 region: CASSFGQGEETQYF. Written as DNA, the CDR3 is TGTGCCAGCAGCTTCGGACAGGGGGAAGAGACCCAGTACTTC. Together with reference TRBV7-9 and TRBJ2-5, the CDR3 gives the full variable domain: DTGVSQNPRHKITKRGQNVTFRCDPISEHNRLYWYRQTLGQGPEFLTYFQNEAQLEKSRLLSDRFSAERPKGSFSTLEIQRTEQGDSAMYLCASSFGQGEETQYFGPGTRLLVL.

V usage is TRBV5-6 and J usage is TRBJ1-2; 8 nucleotides agree with TRBD1. The germline V gene encodes CDR1 SGHDT and CDR2 YYEEEE. V gave up 3 bases and J gave up 5 bases; unmatched junction bases: 9. The CDR3 length is 15 residues. The CDR3 DNA is TGTGCCAGCAGCTGGCAGGACAGGGTAGAGTATGGCTACACCTTC. Amino acids: CASSWQDRVEYGYTF. The whole variable domain, filled in from reference TRBV5-6 and TRBJ1-2, reads DAGVTQSPTHLIKTRGQQVTLRCSPKSGHDTVSWYQQALGQGPQFIFQYYEEEERQRGNFPDRFSGHQFPNYSSELNVNALLLGDSALYLCASSWQDRVEYGYTFGSGTRLTVV.

This chain uses TRBV28 with TRBJ2-1, with D unclear. The CDR3 is 13 amino acids. Germline V gene sequence: CDR1 MDHEN, CDR2 SYDVKM. V was trimmed by 2 bases and J by 4 bases, leaving 6 bases between them. As DNA, the CDR3 is TGTGCCAGCAGTTTAGGCCAGTACAATGAGCAGTTCTTC. This codes for CASSLGQYNEQFF.

The chain employs TRBV19 and TRBJ2-1, with 10 bases aligning to TRBD2. Trimming took 5 bases from V and 3 from J; bases not matched to a gene: 7. Germline-derived CDR1 and CDR2 are LNHDA and SQIVND (reference sequence). CDR3 length equals 16 residues. CDR3 coding DNA: TGTGCCAGTAGTTCCAGCGGGGGGGCGTTCTACAATGAGCAGTTCTTC. Translating it yields CASSSSGGAFYNEQFF.

The rearrangement uses TRBV18 and TRBJ1-1; weak D call: TRBD1 (6 bases). Germline V gives CDR1 KGHSH, CDR2 LQKENI. The V gene lost 3 bases and the J gene lost 1 base, with 9 bases spanning the gap. The CDR3 has 14 residues. The CDR3 region has the DNA TGTGCCAGCTCACCGGAACAGGGGAACACTGAAGCTTTCTTT. Its translation: CASSPEQGNTEAFF.

The CDR3: CASSIDGEWGRRGTEAFF. The CDR3 coding sequence is TGTGCCAGTAGTATAGATGGTGAGTGGGGGCGCAGGGGCACTGAAGCTTTCTTT. V gene TRBV19 combines with J gene TRBJ1-1; D perhaps matches TRBD1 (6 bases). Trimming pared 0 bases from V and 4 bases from J, leaving 21 bases between. The CDR3 has 18 amino acids. Germline assignment: CDR1 LNHDA and CDR2 SQIVND (reference sequence).

The chain recombines TRBV27 with TRBJ2-7, with a weak D call TRBD2 (5 bases). This CDR3 spans 12 amino acids. Deletions cut 5 bases from V and 6 bases from J, with 11 bases between. Per germline, CDR1 MNHEY and CDR2 SMNVEV (reference sequence). For the CDR3, the DNA is TGTGCCAGCAGTCCGTTAGGAGGCGAGCAGTACTTC. It specifies CASSPLGGEQYF.

This chain links TRBV18 with TRBJ2-1, with TRBD1 identical over 9 bases. CDR1 is KGHSH and CDR2 is LQKENI in the germline V gene. Unmatched junction bases numbered 15, after V lost 3 bases and J lost 6 bases. The CDR3 loop spans 18 amino acids. The DNA of the CDR3 is TGTGCCAGCTCACCCTCGAACAGGGGGCTCCCTGAGAGCAATGAGCAGTTCTTC. It specifies CASSPSNRGLPESNEQFF.

The chain combines TRBV19 with TRBJ1-2; 8 nucleotides agree with TRBD1. Germline V gene data show CDR1 as LNHDA and CDR2 as SQIVND (reference sequence). The length of the CDR3 is 13 residues. After removal of 9 bases from V and 3 bases from J, the junction contained 6 bases not matched to a gene. This chain's CDR3 is CASGRQGYYGYTF. Written as DNA, the CDR3 is TGTGCCAGCGGCAGACAGGGGTACTATGGCTACACCTTC.

The chain is built from TRBV27 and TRBJ1-1; the D gene is possibly TRBD1 (6 bases). Trimming pared 4 bases from V and 4 bases from J, leaving 10 bases between. CDR3 length equals 13 residues. CDR1 MNHEY and CDR2 SMNVEV come from the germline V gene (reference sequence). CDR3 in amino acids: CASSSTGRTEAFF. CDR3 coding DNA: TGTGCCAGCAGTTCCACAGGGCGCACTGAAGCTTTCTTT.

J is TRBJ2-7 and V is TRBV5-1; D may be TRBD2 (6 bases). This CDR3 region has 15 residues. Trimming removed 4 bases at V and 3 bases at J, with 17 bases between. The germline gives CDR1 SGHRS, CDR2 YFSETQ. As DNA, the CDR3 is TGCGCCAGCAGCCCGGAGGGCAACCCTGACTACGAGCAGTACTTC. Its translation is CASSPEGNPDYEQYF.

The chain is built from TRBV9 and TRBJ1-3, with 7 bases that match TRBD1. V was pared by 0 bases and J by 0 bases, with 3 bases of the junction left unmatched. The CDR3 has 16 amino acids. The germline CDR1 and CDR2 sequences are SGDLS and YYNGEE. CDR3 sequence (DNA): TGTGCCAGCAGCGTAGTGGGGACAGTCTCTGGAAACACCATATATTTT. Translated, it gives CASSVVGTVSGNTIYF. The whole variable domain, filled in from reference TRBV9 and TRBJ1-3, reads DSGVTQTPKHLITATGQRVTLRCSPRSGDLSVYWYQQSLDQGLQFLIQYYNGEERAKGNILERFSAQQFPDLHSELNLSSLELGDSALYFCASSVVGTVSGNTIYFGEGSWLTVV.

The rearrangement joins TRBV5-4 to TRBJ2-7; TRBD2 agrees at 9 bases. CDR3 size: 14 residues. Germline values: CDR1 SGHNT, CDR2 YYREEE (reference sequence). V dropped 4 bases and J dropped 5; count of bases not matched to a gene: 7. This chain's CDR3 is CASSGAGGPNEQYF. The CDR3 DNA follows: TGTGCCAGCAGCGGTGCGGGGGGGCCGAACGAGCAGTACTTC.

The genes are TRBV7-2 and TRBJ1-2; perhaps TRBD1 as D (6 bases). Germline CDR1 and CDR2: SGHTA and FQGNSA. V gave up 5 bases and J gave up 7 bases, with 8 bases separating them. The CDR3 has 11 amino acids. The CDR3 bases are TGTGCCAGCAGCCAGACAGGTGGCTACACCTTC. This gives the protein CASSQTGGYTF.

V is TRBV6-5 and J is TRBJ1-6; 8 nucleotides align to TRBD1. This CDR3 is built from 15 residues. Germline CDR1 is MNHEY and CDR2 is SVGAGI. After removal of 2 bases from V and 8 bases from J, the junction contained 5 bases not matched to a gene. The CDR3 here is CASSYNQGADSPLHF. CDR3 nucleotide sequence: TGTGCCAGCAGTTACAATCAGGGGGCGGATTCACCCCTCCACTTT.

The rearrangement uses TRBV7-9 and TRBJ1-3; maybe TRBD1 (5 bases). This CDR3 comprises 14 residues. The V and J ends lost 4 bases and 4 bases respectively, with 11 bases between them. The germline V gene has CDR1 SEHNR and CDR2 FQNEAQ (reference sequence). CDR3 amino acids: CASSSGRAGNTIYF. CDR3 nucleotides: TGTGCCAGCAGCTCCGGCAGGGCGGGAAACACCATATATTTT. The full variable domain, its missing parts supplied by reference TRBV7-9 and TRBJ1-3, is DTGVSQNPRHKITKRGQNVTFRCDPISEHNRLYWYRQTLGQGPEFLTYFQNEAQLEKSRLLSDRFSAERPKGSFSTLEIQRTEQGDSAMYLCASSSGRAGNTIYFGEGSWLTVV.

The chain has TRBV5-5 and TRBJ2-1; D is perhaps TRBD2 (6 bases). This CDR3 comprises 16 residues. Germline CDR1 reads SGHKS; CDR2 reads YYEKEE (reference sequence). V was trimmed by 0 bases and J by 4 bases, leaving 14 bases between them. For the CDR3, the DNA is TGTGCCAGCAGCTTGGGTGTTGGGAGGTGGTACAATGAGCAGTTCTTC. Translated: CASSLGVGRWYNEQFF. Combining the CDR3 with reference TRBV5-5 and TRBJ2-1 gives the whole variable domain DAGVTQSPTHLIKTRGQQVTLRCSPISGHKSVSWYQQVLGQGPQFIFQYYEKEERGRGNFPDRFSARQFPNYSSELNVNALLLGDSALYLCASSLGVGRWYNEQFFGPGTRLTVL.

The genes are TRBV5-4 and TRBJ1-1; D is unresolved. Germline-derived CDR1 and CDR2 are SGHNT and YYREEE (reference sequence). This CDR3 comprises 16 residues. Trimming removed 0 bases at V and 4 bases at J, with 16 bases between. The CDR3 spells CASSLGASRRGTEAFF. CDR3 sequence (DNA): TGTGCCAGCAGCTTGGGAGCGTCCAGGCGGGGCACTGAAGCTTTCTTT.

The chain has TRBV9 and TRBJ1-3; D not certain. CDR1 and CDR2 (germline): SGDLS, YYNGEE. The V end lost 0 bases, the J end lost 4 bases, and 5 bases lay between the germline ends. This CDR3 is 13 amino acids long. The CDR3 sequence is CASSVARGNTIYF. CDR3 DNA sequence: TGTGCCAGCAGCGTAGCTAGGGGAAACACCATATATTTT.

Here the CDR3 DNA reads TGTGCTAGTGGTTTGGTACGGAGGGAAGGTGGCGGCTACACCTTC. Its protein product is CASGLVRREGGGYTF. V and J are TRBV12-5 and TRBJ1-2, with D uncertain. Trimming left V 0 bases short and J 8 bases short, with 16 bases between. The CDR3 runs to 15 residues. Germline CDR1 and CDR2: LGHNT and FRNRAP. Variable domain in full (rest from reference TRBV12-5 and TRBJ1-2): DARVTQTPRHKVTEMGQEVTMRCQPILGHNTVFWYRQTMMQGLELLAYFRNRAPLDDSGMPKDRFSAEMPDATLATLKIQPSEPRDSAVYFCASGLVRREGGGYTFGSGTRLTVV.